This is a list of T cell receptor beta chains from one sample in a study of cytomegalovirus exposure and HLA in healthy donors. Using immunoSEQ multiplex PCR, the repertoire was profiled, and TCRdb retains in-frame clones only, with some absent. There are some 160,000 clones in the sample; 65% to 80% occur only once, and 0.69% lies in the top ten. The sequencing input was PBMCs. The receptors were sampled from a woman in her 40s in good health and CMV-seronegative. Each CDR3 is given with its conserved first and last residue. The D gene is left open where the match is weak. The size entry is marked missing in some rows and otherwise reads once, few, many or a size class.

-	TRBV5-4	-	TRBJ2-1	TGTGCCAGCACGAGAACAAACAGGGCGTTTTACAATGAGCAGTTCTTC	CASTRTNRAFYNEQFF
once	TRBV6-1	-	TRBJ1-2	TGTGCCAGCAGCGCGACTTATGGCTACACCTTC	CASSATYGYTF
-	TRBV19	TRBD1	TRBJ2-5	TGTGCCAGTAGGCCCCCGGGACAGAGACAAGAGACCCAGTACTTC	CASRPPGQRQETQYF
once	TRBV9	TRBD2	TRBJ2-3	TGTGCCAGCAGCGTAGTGGGGGGACTAGCGGGAGCTGATACGCAGTATTTT	CASSVVGGLAGADTQYF
-	TRBV6-5	-	TRBJ2-3	TGTGCCAGCAGTTCAACAGATACGCAGTATTTT	CASSSTDTQYF
-	TRBV11-2	-	TRBJ1-3	TGTGCCAGCAGCTTAGGGTGGAGCTCTGGAAACACCATATATTTT	CASSLGWSSGNTIYF
-	TRBV28	-	TRBJ2-1	TGTGCCAGCAGTTTCCGACGGACAGCTGCCTACAATGAGCAGTTCTTC	CASSFRRTAAYNEQFF
-	TRBV7-2	-	TRBJ1-4	TGTGCCAGCAGCCCGGGGTCCACTAATGAAAAACTGTTTTTT	CASSPGSTNEKLFF
-	TRBV7-9	TRBD2	TRBJ2-7	TGTGCCAGCAGCTTAGCGGGTAGCGGGAGGAACGAGCAGTACTTC	CASSLAGSGRNEQYF
-	TRBV6-5	TRBD2	TRBJ2-7	TGTGCCAGCAGACGCGGACTAGCGGGTTCCTACGAGCAGTACTTC	CASRRGLAGSYEQYF
once	TRBV6-1	-	TRBJ2-7	TGTGCCAGCAGGGCGGGCCTCTTAGAACCCGAGCAGTACTTC	CASRAGLLEPEQYF
-	TRBV30	-	TRBJ2-5	TGTGCCTGGGAAAATACAGGATACGTAGAGACCCAGTACTTC	CAWENTGYVETQYF
once	TRBV6-6	-	TRBJ2-3	TGTGCCAGCAACAGGGTTTACTCAGATACGCAGTATTTT	CASNRVYSDTQYF
-	TRBV5-8	TRBD1	TRBJ2-3	TGTGCCAGCAGCTTGGGGGACAGGGACACAGATACGCAGTATTTT	CASSLGDRDTDTQYF
once	TRBV7-9	-	TRBJ2-5	TGTGCCAGCAGCTTGGCTTCGTGGTACCAAGAGACCCAGTACTTC	CASSLASWYQETQYF
once	TRBV5-1	TRBD1	TRBJ2-7	TGCGCCAGCAGCTTAACTAGGGGACAGTACGAGCAGTACTTC	CASSLTRGQYEQYF
few	TRBV7-2	-	TRBJ1-1	TGTGCCAGCAGCTTCCTGGGAGGCTCACATTTCTTT	CASSFLGGSHFF
-	TRBV7-8	TRBD1	TRBJ2-7	TGTGCCAGCAGCTTCCAGGGGGCGTCCTACGAGCAGTACTTC	CASSFQGASYEQYF
once	TRBV9	TRBD2	TRBJ2-7	TGTGCCAGCAGCGGTCCTAGCGGGAGGGCGGACACCGAGCAGTACTTC	CASSGPSGRADTEQYF
once	TRBV18	TRBD1	TRBJ1-2	TGTGCCAGCTCACCGCCCGGGACAGAGAATTATGGCTACACCTTC	CASSPPGTENYGYTF
once	TRBV7-8	-	TRBJ2-7	TGTGCCAGCAGCTTAGCGCGACAGGTCTACGAGCAGTACTTC	CASSLARQVYEQYF
-	TRBV11-1	-	TRBJ1-1	TGTGCCAGCAGCTTATTCATCGGGGTTTCTACAAACACTGAAGCTTTCTTT	CASSLFIGVSTNTEAFF
-	TRBV7-7	TRBD1	TRBJ2-5	TGTGCTAGCAGCCCGGGGACAGGGGGCAGCGGAGAGACCCAGTACTTC	CASSPGTGGSGETQYF
few	TRBV5-4	-	TRBJ1-1	TGTGCCAGCGCCCCAACGGCGGGGGAAGCTTTCTTT	CASAPTAGEAFF
-	TRBV29-1	-	TRBJ1-2	TGCAGCGTTGAACGAGGCAGGGGAGATGGCTACACCTTC	CSVERGRGDGYTF
few	TRBV4-1	-	TRBJ1-2	TGCGCCAGCAGCCAAGAAGACTATAGCTATGGCTACACCTTC	CASSQEDYSYGYTF
-	TRBV19	TRBD1	TRBJ1-5	TGTGCCAGTAGTATAAGACAGGGCATTCAGCCCCAGCATTTT	CASSIRQGIQPQHF
once	TRBV7-9	TRBD2	TRBJ2-3	TGTGCCAGCAGCACAGGACTAGCGGGGGTGGATACGCAGTATTTT	CASSTGLAGVDTQYF
-	TRBV7-8	-	TRBJ1-2	TGTGCCAGCAGCTTAAGTACAGCCTATGGCTACACCTTC	CASSLSTAYGYTF
few	TRBV15	TRBD1	TRBJ1-1	TGTGCCACCAGCAGAGGGACAGGGGGTATGAACACTGAAGCTTTCTTT	CATSRGTGGMNTEAFF
-	TRBV30	TRBD1	TRBJ1-3	TGTGCCGCACAGGGGCTTCTTGGAAACACCATATATTTT	CAAQGLLGNTIYF
-	TRBV4-1	-	TRBJ2-5	TGCGCCAGCAGCCAGAGAGGGGGGGGGCGGGAGACCCAGTACTTC	CASSQRGGGRETQYF
-	TRBV7-9	-	TRBJ2-3	TGTGCCAGCAGCCTAGGGCCCACCATCCCCGATACGCAGTATTTT	CASSLGPTIPDTQYF
-	TRBV6-1	TRBD2	TRBJ2-3	TGTGCCAGTAGTGATCTAGCGGGAGGCCCAGATACGCAGTATTTT	CASSDLAGGPDTQYF
-	TRBV5-1	TRBD1	TRBJ1-2	TGCGCCAGCAGCTTGGCGTCAGGGGGTTACTATGGCTACACCTTC	CASSLASGGYYGYTF
-	TRBV6-4	-	TRBJ1-1	TGTGCCAGCAGTGACGGGAGGGGGAGCACTGAAGCTTTCTTT	CASSDGRGSTEAFF
-	TRBV19	-	TRBJ1-5	TGTGCCAGTAGTATCCCCGTCGATCAGCCCCAGCATTTT	CASSIPVDQPQHF
-	TRBV7-9	-	TRBJ2-5	TGTGCCAGCAGCTCGTCTGGACAGTTAAACCAAGAGACCCAGTACTTC	CASSSSGQLNQETQYF
-	TRBV2	TRBD2	TRBJ2-1	TGTGCCAGCAGTGAATATCGACTAGCGGGAAGCTCCTACAATGAGCAGTTCTTC	CASSEYRLAGSSYNEQFF
few	TRBV4-2	-	TRBJ1-3	TGTGCCAGCAGCCAAGGAGGTGGATTCTCTGGAAACACCATATATTTT	CASSQGGGFSGNTIYF
-	TRBV29-1	TRBD2	TRBJ2-3	TGCAGCGCTGCCCGACTAGCGGGAGTCGCAGATACGCAGTATTTT	CSAARLAGVADTQYF
-	TRBV19	-	TRBJ2-1	TGTGCCAGTACTAGCCCCTACAATGAGCAGTTCTTC	CASTSPYNEQFF
-	TRBV5-6	-	TRBJ2-3	TGTGCCAGCAGCTTGAATTACAGGGCCACAGATACGCAGTATTTT	CASSLNYRATDTQYF
-	TRBV6-5	-	TRBJ1-4	TGTGCCAGCAGTCGTGTAGGACTGGGTGAAAAACTGTTTTTT	CASSRVGLGEKLFF
-	TRBV5-1	TRBD2	TRBJ2-1	TGCGCCAGCAGCTTGACTAGCGGGGGACACAATGAGCAGTTCTTC	CASSLTSGGHNEQFF
-	TRBV5-1	TRBD2	TRBJ2-4	TGCGCCAGCAGCGGTAGCGGGGGAGGGAACATTCAGTACTTC	CASSGSGGGNIQYF